Sequencing of this T cell receptor beta chain was carried out in a study of vaccination effects on CD4 cells after COVID-19. Across the whole study: Cultures used 2.1 million or so PBMC per well, approximately 10 IU/ml IL-2 and around 9.5 ug/ml peptides.

Germline V gives CDR1 SEHNR, CDR2 FQNEAQ (reference sequence). This CDR3 region has 15 residues. The V segment lost 1 base and the J segment 6 bases; nucleotides outside the gene matches: 0. The authors isolated CD4+ T cells after more than eight days of culture. Only in-frame clones appear in the TCRdb table, and some are missing; sequencing was by immunoSEQ multiplex PCR. The sample has 45,000 to 75,000 clones, more than 60% seen once. Comment on this clone: Its antigen is unknown.

The chain couples TRBV7-9 to TRBJ2-2, with 12 positions matching TRBD2. The material sequenced was CD4+ T cells from PBMCs cultured without peptide, taken before COVID-19 vaccination. This TCR came from a human donor who received a COVID-19 vaccine. In DNA form, the CDR3 reads TGTGCCAGCAGCTTAGGACTAGCGGGGGCCGGGGAGCTGTTTTTT. It yields the protein CASSLGLAGAGELFF.